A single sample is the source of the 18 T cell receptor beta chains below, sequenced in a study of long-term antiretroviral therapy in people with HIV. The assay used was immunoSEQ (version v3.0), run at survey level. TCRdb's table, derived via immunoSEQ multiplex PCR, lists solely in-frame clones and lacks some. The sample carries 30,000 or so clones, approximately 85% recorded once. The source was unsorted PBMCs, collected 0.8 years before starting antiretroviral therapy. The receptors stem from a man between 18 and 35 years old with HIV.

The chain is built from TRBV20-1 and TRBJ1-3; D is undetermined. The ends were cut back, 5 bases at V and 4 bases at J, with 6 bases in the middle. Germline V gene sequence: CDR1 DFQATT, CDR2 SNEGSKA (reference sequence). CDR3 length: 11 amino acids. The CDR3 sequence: CSALGGNTIYF. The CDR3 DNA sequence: TGCAGTGCTTTGGGAGGAAACACCATATATTTT.

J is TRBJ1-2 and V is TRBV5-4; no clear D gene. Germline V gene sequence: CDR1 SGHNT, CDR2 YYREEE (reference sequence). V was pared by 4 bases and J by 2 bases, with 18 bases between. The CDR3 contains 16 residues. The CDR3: CASSTDNNAYNYGYTF. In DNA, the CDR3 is TGTGCCAGCAGCACGGATAACAACGCTTACAACTATGGCTACACCTTC.

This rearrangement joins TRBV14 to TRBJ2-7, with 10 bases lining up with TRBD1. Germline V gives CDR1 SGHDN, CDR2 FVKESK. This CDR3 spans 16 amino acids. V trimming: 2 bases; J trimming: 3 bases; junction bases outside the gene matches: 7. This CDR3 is CASSQRPGQGNYEQYF. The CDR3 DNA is TGTGCCAGCAGCCAACGACCGGGACAGGGGAACTACGAGCAGTACTTC. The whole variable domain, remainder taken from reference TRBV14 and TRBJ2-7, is EAGVTQFPSHSVIEKGQTVTLRCDPISGHDNLYWYRRVMGKEIKFLLHFVKESKQDESGMPNNRFLAERTGGTYSTLKVQPAELEDSGVYFCASSQRPGQGNYEQYFGPGTRLTVT.

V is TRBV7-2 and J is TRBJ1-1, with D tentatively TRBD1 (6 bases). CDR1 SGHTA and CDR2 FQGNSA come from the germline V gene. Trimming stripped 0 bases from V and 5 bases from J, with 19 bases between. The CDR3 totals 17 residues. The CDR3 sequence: CASSLAHSGGGGTEAFF. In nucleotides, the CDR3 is TGTGCCAGCAGCTTAGCCCATTCAGGAGGGGGAGGGACTGAAGCTTTCTTT.

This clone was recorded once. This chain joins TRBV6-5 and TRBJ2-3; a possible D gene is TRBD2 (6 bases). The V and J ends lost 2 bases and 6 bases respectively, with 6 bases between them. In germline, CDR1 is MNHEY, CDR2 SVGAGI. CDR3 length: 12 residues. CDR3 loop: CASSYRGDTQYF. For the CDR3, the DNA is TGTGCCAGCAGTTACCGGGGGGATACGCAGTATTTT.

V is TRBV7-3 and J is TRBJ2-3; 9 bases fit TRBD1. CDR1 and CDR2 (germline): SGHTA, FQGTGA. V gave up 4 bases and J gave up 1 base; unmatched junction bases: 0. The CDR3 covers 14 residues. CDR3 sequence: CASSWTGGTDTQYF. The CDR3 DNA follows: TGTGCCAGCAGCTGGACAGGGGGCACAGATACGCAGTATTTT.

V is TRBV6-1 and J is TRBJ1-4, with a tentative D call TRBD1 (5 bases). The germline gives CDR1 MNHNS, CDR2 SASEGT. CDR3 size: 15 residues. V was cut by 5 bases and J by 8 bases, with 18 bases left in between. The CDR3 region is CASSRDRGLREKLFF. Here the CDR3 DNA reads TGTGCCAGCAGTAGGGATAGGGGTTTACGCGAAAAACTGTTTTTT.

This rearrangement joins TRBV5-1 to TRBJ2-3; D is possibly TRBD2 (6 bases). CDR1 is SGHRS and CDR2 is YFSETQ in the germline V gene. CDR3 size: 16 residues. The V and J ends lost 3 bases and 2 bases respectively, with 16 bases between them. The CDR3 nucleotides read TGCGCCAGCAGCTCAGGACTACTGGGGGACACAGATACGCAGTATTTT. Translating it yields CASSSGLLGDTDTQYF.

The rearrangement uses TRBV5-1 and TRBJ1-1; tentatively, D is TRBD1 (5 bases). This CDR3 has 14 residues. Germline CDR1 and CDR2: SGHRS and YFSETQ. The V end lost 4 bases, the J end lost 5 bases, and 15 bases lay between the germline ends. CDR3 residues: CASSVSAGRTEAFF. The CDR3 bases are TGCGCCAGCAGCGTTTCCGCGGGACGGACTGAAGCTTTCTTT.

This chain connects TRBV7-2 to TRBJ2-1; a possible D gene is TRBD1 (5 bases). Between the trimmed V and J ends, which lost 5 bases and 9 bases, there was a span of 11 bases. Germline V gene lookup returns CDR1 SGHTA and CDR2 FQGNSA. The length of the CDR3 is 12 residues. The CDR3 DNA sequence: TGTGCCAGCAGCCCCTCAGGGTTTGAGCAGTTCTTC. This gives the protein CASSPSGFEQFF.

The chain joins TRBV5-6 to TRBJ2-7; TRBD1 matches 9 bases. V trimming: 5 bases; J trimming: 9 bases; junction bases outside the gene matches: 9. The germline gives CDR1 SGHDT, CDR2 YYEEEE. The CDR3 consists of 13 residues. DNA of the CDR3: TGTGCCAGCAGTACAGGGGGCCTTCTTCCGCAGTACTTC. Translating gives CASSTGGLLPQYF.

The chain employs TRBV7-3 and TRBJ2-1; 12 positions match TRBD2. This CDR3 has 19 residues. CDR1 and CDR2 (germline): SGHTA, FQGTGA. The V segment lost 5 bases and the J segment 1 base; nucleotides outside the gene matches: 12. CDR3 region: CASSQGGTSGFVSYNEQFF. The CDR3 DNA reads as TGTGCCAGCAGCCAAGGCGGGACTAGCGGGTTCGTTTCCTACAATGAGCAGTTCTTC.

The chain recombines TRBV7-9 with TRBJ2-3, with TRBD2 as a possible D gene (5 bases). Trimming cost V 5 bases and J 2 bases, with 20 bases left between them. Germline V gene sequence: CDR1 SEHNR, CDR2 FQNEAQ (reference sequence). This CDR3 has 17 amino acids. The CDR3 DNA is TGTGCCAGCAGCCCCTTCTCGGGATCGGAGATCACAGATACGCAGTATTTT. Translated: CASSPFSGSEITDTQYF.

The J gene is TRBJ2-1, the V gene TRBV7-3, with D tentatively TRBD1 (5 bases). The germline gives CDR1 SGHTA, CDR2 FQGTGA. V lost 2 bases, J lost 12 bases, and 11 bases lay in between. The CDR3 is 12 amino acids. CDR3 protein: CASSLGAGGQFF. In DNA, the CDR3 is TGTGCCAGCAGCTTAGGGGCAGGTGGGCAGTTCTTC.

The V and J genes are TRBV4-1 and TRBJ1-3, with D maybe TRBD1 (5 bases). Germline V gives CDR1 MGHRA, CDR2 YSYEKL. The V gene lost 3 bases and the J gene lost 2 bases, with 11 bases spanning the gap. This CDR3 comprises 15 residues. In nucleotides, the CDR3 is TGCGCCAGCAGCCACATTGGGACGACTGGAAACACCATATATTTT. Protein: CASSHIGTTGNTIYF.

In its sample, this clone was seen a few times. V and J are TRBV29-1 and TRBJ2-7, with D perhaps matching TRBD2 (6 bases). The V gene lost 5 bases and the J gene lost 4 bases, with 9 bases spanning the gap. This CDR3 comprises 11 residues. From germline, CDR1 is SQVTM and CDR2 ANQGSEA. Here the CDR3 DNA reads TGCAGCGTTTACGGAGGGTACGAGCAGTACTTC. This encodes CSVYGGYEQYF.

CDR3 in DNA: TGTGCCATCAGTCCGGGGAACTACGAGCAGTACTTC. This gives the protein CAISPGNYEQYF. The chain employs TRBV10-3 and TRBJ2-7, with a possible D match to TRBD2 (5 bases). Germline loops: CDR1 ENHRY, CDR2 SYGVKD. CDR3 length: 12 amino acids. Trimming left V 5 bases short and J 3 bases short, with 8 bases between.

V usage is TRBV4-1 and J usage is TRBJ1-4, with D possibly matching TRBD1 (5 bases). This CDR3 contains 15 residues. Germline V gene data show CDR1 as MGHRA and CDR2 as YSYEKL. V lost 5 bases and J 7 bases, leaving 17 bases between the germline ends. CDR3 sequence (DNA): TGCGCCAGCAGCGCCCTCAGGGAACGGCGTGAAAAACTGTTTTTT. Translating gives CASSALRERREKLFF.